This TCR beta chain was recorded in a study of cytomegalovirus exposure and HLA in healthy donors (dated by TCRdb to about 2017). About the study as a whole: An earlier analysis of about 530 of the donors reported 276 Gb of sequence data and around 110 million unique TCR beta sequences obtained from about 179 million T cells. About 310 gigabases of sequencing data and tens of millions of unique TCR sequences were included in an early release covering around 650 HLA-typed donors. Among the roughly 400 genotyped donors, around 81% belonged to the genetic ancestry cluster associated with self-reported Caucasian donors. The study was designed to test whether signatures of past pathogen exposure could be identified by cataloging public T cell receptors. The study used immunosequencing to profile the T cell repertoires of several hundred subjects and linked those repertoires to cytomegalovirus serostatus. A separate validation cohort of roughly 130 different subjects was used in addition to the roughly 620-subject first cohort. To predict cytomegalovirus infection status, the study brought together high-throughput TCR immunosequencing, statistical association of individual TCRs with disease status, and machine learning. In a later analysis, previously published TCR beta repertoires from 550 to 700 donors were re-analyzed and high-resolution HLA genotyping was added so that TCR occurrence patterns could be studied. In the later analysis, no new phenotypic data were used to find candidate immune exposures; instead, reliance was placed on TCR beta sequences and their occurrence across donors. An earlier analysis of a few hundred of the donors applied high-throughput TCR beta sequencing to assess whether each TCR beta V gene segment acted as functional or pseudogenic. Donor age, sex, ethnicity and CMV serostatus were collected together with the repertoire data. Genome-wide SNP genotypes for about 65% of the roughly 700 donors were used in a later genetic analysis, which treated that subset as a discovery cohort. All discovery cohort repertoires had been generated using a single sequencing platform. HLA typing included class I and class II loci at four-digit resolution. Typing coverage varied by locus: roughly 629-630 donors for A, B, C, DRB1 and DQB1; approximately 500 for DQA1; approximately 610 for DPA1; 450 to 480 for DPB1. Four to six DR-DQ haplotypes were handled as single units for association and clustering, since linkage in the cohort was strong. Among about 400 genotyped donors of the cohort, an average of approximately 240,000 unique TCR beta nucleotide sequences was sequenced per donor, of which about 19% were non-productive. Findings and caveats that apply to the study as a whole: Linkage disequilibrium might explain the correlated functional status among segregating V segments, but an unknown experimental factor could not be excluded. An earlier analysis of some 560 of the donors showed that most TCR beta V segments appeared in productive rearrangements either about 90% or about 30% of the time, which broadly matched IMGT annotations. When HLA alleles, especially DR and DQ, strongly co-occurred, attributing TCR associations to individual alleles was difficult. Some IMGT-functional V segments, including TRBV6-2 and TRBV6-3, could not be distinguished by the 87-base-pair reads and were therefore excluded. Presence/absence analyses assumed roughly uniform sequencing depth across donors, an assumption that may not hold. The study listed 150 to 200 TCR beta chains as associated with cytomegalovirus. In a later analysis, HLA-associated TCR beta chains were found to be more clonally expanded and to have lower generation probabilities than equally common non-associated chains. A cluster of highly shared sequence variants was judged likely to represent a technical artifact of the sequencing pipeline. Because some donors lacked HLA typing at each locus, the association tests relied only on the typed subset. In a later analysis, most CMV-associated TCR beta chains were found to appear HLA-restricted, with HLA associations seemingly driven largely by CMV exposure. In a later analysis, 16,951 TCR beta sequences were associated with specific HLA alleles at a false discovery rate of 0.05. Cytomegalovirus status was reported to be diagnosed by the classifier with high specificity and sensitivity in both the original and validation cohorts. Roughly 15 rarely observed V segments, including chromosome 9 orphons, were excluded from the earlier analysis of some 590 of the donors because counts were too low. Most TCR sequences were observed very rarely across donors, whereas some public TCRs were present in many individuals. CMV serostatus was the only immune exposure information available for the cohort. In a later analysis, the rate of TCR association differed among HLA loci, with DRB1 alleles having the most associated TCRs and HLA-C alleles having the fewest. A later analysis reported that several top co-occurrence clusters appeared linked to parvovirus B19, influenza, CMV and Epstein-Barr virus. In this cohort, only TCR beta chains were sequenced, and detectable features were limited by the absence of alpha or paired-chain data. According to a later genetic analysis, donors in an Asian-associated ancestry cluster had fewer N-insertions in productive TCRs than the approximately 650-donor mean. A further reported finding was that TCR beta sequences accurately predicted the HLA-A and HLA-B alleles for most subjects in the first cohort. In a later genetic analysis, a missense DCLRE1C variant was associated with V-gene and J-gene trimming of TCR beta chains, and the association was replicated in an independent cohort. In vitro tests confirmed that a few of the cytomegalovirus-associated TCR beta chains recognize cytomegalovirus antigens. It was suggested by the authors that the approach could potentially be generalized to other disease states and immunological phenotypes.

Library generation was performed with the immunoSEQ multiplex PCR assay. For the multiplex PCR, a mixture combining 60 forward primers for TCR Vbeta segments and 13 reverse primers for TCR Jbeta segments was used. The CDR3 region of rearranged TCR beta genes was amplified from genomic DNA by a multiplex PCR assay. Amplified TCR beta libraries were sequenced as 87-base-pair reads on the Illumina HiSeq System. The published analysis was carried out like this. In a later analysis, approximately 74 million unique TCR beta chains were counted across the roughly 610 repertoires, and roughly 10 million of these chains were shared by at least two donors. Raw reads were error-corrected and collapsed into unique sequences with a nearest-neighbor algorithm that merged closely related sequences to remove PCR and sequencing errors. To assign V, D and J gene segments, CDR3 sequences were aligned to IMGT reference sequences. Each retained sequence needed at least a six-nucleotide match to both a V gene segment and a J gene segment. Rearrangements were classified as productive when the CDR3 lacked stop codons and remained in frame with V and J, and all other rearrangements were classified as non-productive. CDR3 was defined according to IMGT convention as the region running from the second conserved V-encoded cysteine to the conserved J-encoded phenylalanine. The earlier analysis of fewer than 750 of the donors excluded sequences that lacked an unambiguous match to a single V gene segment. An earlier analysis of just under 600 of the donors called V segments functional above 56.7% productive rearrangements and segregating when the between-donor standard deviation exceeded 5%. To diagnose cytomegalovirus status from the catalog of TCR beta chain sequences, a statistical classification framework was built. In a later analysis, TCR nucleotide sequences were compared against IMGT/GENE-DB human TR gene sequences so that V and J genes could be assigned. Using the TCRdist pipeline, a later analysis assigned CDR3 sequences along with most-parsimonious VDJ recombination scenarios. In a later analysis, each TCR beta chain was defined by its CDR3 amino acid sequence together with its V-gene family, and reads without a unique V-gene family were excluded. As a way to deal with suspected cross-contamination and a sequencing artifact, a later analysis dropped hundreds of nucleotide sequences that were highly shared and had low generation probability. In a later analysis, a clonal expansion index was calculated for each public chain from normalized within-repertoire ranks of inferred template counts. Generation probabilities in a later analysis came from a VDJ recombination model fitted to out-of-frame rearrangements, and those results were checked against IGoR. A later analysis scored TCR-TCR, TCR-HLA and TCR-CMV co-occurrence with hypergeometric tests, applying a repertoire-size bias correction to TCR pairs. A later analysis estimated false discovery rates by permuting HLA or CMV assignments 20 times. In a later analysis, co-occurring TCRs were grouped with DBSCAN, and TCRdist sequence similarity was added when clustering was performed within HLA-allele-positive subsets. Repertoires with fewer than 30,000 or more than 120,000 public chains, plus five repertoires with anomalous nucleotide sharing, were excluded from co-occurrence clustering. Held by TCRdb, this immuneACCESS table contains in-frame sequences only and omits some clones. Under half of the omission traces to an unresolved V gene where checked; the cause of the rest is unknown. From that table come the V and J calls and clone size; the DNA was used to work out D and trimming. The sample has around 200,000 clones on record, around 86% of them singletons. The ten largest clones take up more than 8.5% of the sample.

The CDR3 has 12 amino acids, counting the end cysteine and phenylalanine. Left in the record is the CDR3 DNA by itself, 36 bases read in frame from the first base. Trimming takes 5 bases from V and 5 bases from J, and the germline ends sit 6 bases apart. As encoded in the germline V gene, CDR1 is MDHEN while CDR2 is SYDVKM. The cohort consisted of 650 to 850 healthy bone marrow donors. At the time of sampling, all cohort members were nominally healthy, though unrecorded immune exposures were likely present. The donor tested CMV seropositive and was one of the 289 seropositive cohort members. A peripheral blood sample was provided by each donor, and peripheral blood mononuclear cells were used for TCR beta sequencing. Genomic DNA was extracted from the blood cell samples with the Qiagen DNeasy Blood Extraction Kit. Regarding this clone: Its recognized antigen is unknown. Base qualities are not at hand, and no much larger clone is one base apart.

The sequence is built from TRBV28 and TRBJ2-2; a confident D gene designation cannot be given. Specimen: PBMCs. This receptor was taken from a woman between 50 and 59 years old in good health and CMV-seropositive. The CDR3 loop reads CASSLSTGELFF. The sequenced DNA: TGTGCCAGCAGTCTCTCGACCGGGGAGCTGTTTTTT.